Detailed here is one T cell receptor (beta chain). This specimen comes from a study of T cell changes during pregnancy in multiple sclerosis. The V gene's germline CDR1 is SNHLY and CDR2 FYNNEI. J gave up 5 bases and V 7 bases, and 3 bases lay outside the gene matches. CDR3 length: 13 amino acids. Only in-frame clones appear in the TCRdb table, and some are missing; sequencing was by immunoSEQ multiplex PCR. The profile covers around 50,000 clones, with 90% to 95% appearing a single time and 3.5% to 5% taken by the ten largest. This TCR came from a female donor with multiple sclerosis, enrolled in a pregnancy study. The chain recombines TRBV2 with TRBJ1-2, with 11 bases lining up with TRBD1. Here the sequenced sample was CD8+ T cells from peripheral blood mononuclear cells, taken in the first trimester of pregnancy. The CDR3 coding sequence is TGTGCCAGCATGGGACAGGGGGAGTATGGCTACACCTTC. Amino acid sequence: CASMGQGEYGYTF.